The following is a TCR beta chain sequence with its context. Generated by immunoSEQ multiplex PCR, the TCRdb table keeps only in-frame clones and is missing some. The table lists roughly 340,000 clones, more than 80% of them singletons. The data stem from a study of blood T cell repertoires in COVID-19. Looking at the study overall: Researchers got acute and convalescent COVID-19 samples from the United States, Italy and Spain.

V dropped 2 bases and J dropped 10 bases, with 13 bases sitting between them. The CDR3 has 13 residues. The germline V gene has CDR1 SGHDN and CDR2 FVKESK. This sequence joins TRBV14 and TRBJ2-3; TRBD2 might be the D (6 bases). The receptor was derived from a man aged 18 to 30 who had recovered from COVID-19. Sequencing used PBMCs or T cells enriched from blood (not recorded which). The CDR3: CASSQQGGGAQYF. In DNA, the CDR3 is TGTGCCAGCAGCCAACAAGGAGGAGGGGCGCAGTATTTT.